This TCR beta chain is from a study of cytomegalovirus exposure and HLA in healthy donors. Trimming stripped 5 bases from V and 4 bases from J, with 15 bases between. Looked up from germline, CDR1 is LNHDA and CDR2 is SQIVND (reference sequence). The CDR3 runs 14 residues. It was with 60 Vbeta and 13 Jbeta primers that the PCR ran. Data came from immunoSEQ multiplex PCR; TCRdb stores just in-frame clones and leaves some out. Of some 180,000 clones in the sample, 75% to 90% are singletons; the top ten hold around 2.3%. This sequence originates from a male donor in good health and CMV-seronegative. The sample was PBMCs. The chain employs TRBV19 and TRBJ2-7; D perhaps matches TRBD1 (5 bases). The CDR3 reads CASSFAGPVYEQYF. The CDR3 DNA follows: TGTGCCAGTAGTTTCGCAGGGCCGGTATACGAGCAGTACTTC.